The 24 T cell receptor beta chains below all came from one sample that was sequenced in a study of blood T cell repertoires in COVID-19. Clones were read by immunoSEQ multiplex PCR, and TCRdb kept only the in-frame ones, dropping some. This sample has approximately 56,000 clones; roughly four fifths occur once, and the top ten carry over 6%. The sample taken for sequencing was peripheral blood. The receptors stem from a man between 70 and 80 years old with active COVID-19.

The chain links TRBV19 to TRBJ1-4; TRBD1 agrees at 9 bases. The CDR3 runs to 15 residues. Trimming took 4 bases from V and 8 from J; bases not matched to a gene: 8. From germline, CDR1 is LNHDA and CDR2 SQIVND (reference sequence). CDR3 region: CASSKETGGEEKLFF. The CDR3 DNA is TGTGCCAGTAGTAAAGAGACAGGGGGTGAAGAAAAACTGTTTTTT.

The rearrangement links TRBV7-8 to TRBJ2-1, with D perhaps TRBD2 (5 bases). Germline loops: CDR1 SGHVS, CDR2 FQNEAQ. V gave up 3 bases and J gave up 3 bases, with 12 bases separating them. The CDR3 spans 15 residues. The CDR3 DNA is TGTGCCAGCAGCTTCTCTTCCGGGGTCTACAATGAGCAGTTCTTC. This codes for CASSFSSGVYNEQFF.

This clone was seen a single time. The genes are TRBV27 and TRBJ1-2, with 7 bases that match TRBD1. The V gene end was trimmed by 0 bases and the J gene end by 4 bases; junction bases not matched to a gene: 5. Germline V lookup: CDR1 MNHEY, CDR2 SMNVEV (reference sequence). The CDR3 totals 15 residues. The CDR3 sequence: CASSLSRGFLYGYTF. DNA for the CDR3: TGTGCCAGCAGTTTATCCAGGGGGTTCCTCTATGGCTACACCTTC.

The CDR3 DNA reads TGTGCCAGCAGCTTGGAGGGTGCAGCTTTCTTT. Translating gives CASSLEGAAFF. This chain uses TRBV11-2 with TRBJ1-1, with unresolved D. V dropped 3 bases and J dropped 10 bases, with 9 bases sitting between them. The CDR3 covers 11 residues. Germline V gene sequence: CDR1 SGHAT, CDR2 FQNNGV.

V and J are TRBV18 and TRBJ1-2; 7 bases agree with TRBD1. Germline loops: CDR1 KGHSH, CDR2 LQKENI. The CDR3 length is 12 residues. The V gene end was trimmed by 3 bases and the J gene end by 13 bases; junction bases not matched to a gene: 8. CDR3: CASSPLQGLLTF. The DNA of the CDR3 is TGTGCCAGCTCACCGTTACAGGGGCTTCTCACCTTC.

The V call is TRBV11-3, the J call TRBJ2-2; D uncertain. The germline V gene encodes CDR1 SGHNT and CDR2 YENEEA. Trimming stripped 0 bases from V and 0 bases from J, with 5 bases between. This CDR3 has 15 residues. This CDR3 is CASSLDTTNTGELFF. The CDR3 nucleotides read TGTGCCAGCAGCTTAGATACAACGAACACCGGGGAGCTGTTTTTT.

The CDR3, as DNA: TGTGCCAGCCAGAGACAGGGGGGCACCGGGGAGCTGTTTTTT. Protein: CASQRQGGTGELFF. J is TRBJ2-2 and V is TRBV27; 9 nucleotides line up with TRBD1. The germline V gene has CDR1 MNHEY and CDR2 SMNVEV (reference sequence). CDR3 length: 14 amino acids. V gave up 8 bases and J gave up 4 bases; unmatched junction bases: 5.

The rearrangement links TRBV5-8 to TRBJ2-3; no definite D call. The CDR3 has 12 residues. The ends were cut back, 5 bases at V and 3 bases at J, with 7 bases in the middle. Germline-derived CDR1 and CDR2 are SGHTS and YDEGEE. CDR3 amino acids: CASRGWTDTQYF. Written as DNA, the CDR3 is TGTGCCAGCAGGGGCTGGACAGATACGCAGTATTTT.

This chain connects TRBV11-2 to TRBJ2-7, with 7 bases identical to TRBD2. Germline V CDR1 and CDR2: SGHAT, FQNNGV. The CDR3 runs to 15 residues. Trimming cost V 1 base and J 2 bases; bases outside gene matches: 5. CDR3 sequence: CASSLVSGGAYEQYF. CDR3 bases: TGTGCCAGCAGCTTAGTATCGGGGGGAGCCTACGAGCAGTACTTC.

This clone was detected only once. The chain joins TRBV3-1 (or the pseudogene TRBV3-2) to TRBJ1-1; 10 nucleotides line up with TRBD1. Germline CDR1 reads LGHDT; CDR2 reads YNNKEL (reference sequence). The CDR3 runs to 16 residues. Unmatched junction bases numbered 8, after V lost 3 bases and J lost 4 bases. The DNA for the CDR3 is TGTGCCAGCAGCCACGAATTGACAGGGGGCTTCACTGAAGCTTTCTTT. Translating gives CASSHELTGGFTEAFF.

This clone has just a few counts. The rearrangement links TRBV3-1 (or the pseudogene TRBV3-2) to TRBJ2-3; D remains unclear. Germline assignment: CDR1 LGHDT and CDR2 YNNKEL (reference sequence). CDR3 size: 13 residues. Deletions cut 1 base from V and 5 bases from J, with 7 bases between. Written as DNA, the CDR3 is TGTGCCAGCAGCCAAGGGCGGTTAGATACGCAGTATTTT. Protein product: CASSQGRLDTQYF.

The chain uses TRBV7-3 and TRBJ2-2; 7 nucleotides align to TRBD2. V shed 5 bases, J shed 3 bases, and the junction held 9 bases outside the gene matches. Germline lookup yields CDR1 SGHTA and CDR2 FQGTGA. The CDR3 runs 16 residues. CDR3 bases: TGTGCCAGCAGCCGGGGAGGGGCTAGCGACACCGGGGAGCTGTTTTTT. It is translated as CASSRGGASDTGELFF.

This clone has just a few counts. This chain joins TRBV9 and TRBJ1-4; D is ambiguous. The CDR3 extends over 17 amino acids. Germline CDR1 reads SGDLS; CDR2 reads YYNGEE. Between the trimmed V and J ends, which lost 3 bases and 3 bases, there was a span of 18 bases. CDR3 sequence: CASSDQEEEAANEKLFF. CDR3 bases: TGTGCCAGCAGCGATCAGGAGGAGGAAGCAGCTAATGAAAAACTGTTTTTT.

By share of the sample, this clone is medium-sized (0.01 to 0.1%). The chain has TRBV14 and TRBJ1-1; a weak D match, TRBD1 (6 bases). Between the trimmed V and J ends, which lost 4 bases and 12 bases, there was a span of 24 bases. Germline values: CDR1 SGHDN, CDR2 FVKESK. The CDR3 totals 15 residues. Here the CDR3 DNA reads TGTGCCAGCAGCCCTCTAAGGGGGACGAACACTAGGTCTTTCTTT. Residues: CASSPLRGTNTRSFF.

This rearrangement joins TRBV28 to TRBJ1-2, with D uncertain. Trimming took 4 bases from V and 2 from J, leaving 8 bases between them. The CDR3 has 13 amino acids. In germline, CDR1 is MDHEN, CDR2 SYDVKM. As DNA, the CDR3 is TGTGCCAGCAGTTATCCAGGAAACTATGGCTACACCTTC. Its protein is CASSYPGNYGYTF.

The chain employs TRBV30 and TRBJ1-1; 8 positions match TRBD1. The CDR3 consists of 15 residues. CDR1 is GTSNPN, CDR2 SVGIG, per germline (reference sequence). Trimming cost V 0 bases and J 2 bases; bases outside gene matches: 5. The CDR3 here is CAWSVGGTGNTEAFF. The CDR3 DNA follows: TGTGCCTGGAGTGTAGGGGGGACAGGAAACACTGAAGCTTTCTTT.

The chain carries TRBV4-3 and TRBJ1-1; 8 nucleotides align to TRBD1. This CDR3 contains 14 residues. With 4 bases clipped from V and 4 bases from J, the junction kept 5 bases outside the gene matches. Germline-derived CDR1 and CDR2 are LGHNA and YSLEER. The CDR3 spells CASSPTGVGTEAFF. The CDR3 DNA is TGCGCCAGCAGCCCGACAGGGGTAGGCACTGAAGCTTTCTTT.

CDR3 coding DNA: TGTGCCAGTACAGGGACAGGGCATGGCTACACCTTC. Its protein product is CASTGTGHGYTF. This chain connects TRBV19 to TRBJ1-2; TRBD1 agrees at 9 bases. The V gene's germline CDR1 is LNHDA and CDR2 SQIVND (reference sequence). J lost 6 bases, V lost 7 bases, and 3 bases had no gene match. This CDR3 contains 12 residues. The full variable domain, rest sourced from reference TRBV19 and TRBJ1-2, is DGGITQSPKYLFRKEGQNVTLSCEQNLNHDAMYWYRQDPGQGLRLIYYSQIVNDFQKGDIAEGYSVSREKKESFPLTVTSAQKNPTAFYLCASTGTGHGYTFGSGTRLTVV.

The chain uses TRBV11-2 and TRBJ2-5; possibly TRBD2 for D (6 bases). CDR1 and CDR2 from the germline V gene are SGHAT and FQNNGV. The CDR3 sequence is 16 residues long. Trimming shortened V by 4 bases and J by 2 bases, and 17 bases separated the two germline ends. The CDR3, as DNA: TGTGCCAGCAGCTCCCGCCTGGGCGGGGCACAAGAGACCCAGTACTTC. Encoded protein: CASSSRLGGAQETQYF.

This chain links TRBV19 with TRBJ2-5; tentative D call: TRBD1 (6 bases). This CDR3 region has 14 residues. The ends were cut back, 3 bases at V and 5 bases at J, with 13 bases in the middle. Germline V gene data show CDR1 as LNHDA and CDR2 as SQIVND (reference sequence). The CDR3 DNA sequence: TGTGCCAGTAGTATGGGCAGGGGTTTCGAGACCCAGTACTTC. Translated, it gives CASSMGRGFETQYF.

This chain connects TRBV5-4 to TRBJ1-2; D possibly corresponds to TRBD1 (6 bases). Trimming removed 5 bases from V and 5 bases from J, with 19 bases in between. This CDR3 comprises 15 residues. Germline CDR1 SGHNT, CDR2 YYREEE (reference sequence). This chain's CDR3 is CASRMGGAFQYGYTF. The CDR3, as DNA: TGTGCCAGCAGAATGGGGGGGGCGTTTCAATATGGCTACACCTTC.

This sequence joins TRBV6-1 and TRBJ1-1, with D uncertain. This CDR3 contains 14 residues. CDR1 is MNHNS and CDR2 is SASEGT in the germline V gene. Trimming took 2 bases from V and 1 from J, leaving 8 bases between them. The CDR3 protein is CASSEWRQNTEAFF. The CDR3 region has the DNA TGTGCCAGCAGTGAATGGCGGCAGAACACTGAAGCTTTCTTT.

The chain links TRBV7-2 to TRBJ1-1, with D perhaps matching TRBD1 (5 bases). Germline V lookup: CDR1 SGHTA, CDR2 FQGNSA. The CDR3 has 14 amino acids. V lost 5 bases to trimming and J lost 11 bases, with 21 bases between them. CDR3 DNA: TGTGCCAGCAGCCCCCGTACCTCGGGCCGGGGGGCTTTCTTT. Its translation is CASSPRTSGRGAFF.

The CDR3 protein is CASSRTGSGYGYTF. In nucleotides, the CDR3 is TGTGCCAGCAGCAGGACAGGGTCGGGGTATGGCTACACCTTC. The chain recombines TRBV28 with TRBJ1-2; 8 bases agree with TRBD1. V lost 6 bases to trimming and J lost 5 bases; unmatched junction nucleotides: 8. Per the germline V gene, CDR1 is MDHEN and CDR2 is SYDVKM. The CDR3 contains 14 residues.